The 18 T cell receptor beta chains below come from one sample, sequenced in a study of circulating and synovial CD4+ cells in juvenile arthritis. Using immunoSEQ multiplex PCR, the repertoire was profiled, and TCRdb retains in-frame clones only, with some absent. The table includes around 30,000 clones, about 96% detected once. Input material: CD4+ T cells from blood. The receptors originated from a human donor with juvenile idiopathic arthritis.

This clone was seen only once. The V call is TRBV6-1, the J call TRBJ1-5; D may be TRBD1 (5 bases). The CDR3 consists of 15 residues. Germline values: CDR1 MNHNS, CDR2 SASEGT. V dropped 2 bases and J dropped 4 bases, with 12 bases sitting between them. The CDR3 DNA reads TGTGCCAGCAGTGAACTAAGGGGAGGAAATCAGCCCCAGCATTTT. Amino acid sequence: CASSELRGGNQPQHF.

This chain connects TRBV6-5 to TRBJ1-5, with TRBD1 matching 8 bases. CDR3 length equals 15 residues. Germline-derived CDR1 and CDR2 are MNHEY and SVGAGI. V lost 6 bases, J lost 5 bases, and 9 bases stayed unmatched. The CDR3 DNA is TGTGCCAGCAGACCGGGACAGGTAAACGATCAGCCCCAGCATTTT. As protein: CASRPGQVNDQPQHF.

The V call is TRBV4-2, the J call TRBJ2-3; perhaps TRBD1 as D (6 bases). The CDR3 totals 13 residues. The V and J ends lost 6 bases and 10 bases respectively, with 17 bases between them. CDR1 LGHNA and CDR2 YNFKEQ come from the germline V gene. This CDR3 is CASSPQEDSAQYF. The CDR3 DNA sequence: TGTGCCAGCAGTCCCCAAGAGGACAGCGCGCAGTATTTT.

This chain joins TRBV11-2 and TRBJ2-5; possibly TRBD2 for D (5 bases). CDR3 size: 16 residues. The germline V gene has CDR1 SGHAT and CDR2 FQNNGV. V lost 5 bases to trimming and J lost 6 bases, with 22 bases between them. CDR3 sequence reads: CASSPVEGGGGKTQYF. CDR3 bases: TGTGCCAGCAGCCCAGTCGAGGGTGGAGGTGGGAAGACCCAGTACTTC.

V and J are TRBV19 and TRBJ1-1; 7 bases are a match to TRBD1. This CDR3 region has 12 residues. The ends lost 4 bases at V and 6 bases at J; junction bases unmatched: 2. CDR1 LNHDA and CDR2 SQIVND come from the germline V gene (reference sequence). The CDR3: CASSTDRAEAFF. In nucleotides, the CDR3 is TGTGCCAGTAGTACTGACAGGGCTGAAGCTTTCTTT.

This chain connects TRBV5-5 to TRBJ2-7, with TRBD1 as a possible D gene (6 bases). CDR3 length: 15 amino acids. Germline CDR1 SGHKS, CDR2 YYEKEE (reference sequence). The ends were cut back, 4 bases at V and 2 bases at J, with 16 bases in the middle. The CDR3 loop is CASSPGQLRTYEQYF. The CDR3 region has the DNA TGTGCCAGCAGCCCCGGACAGCTCCGTACCTACGAGCAGTACTTC.

V is TRBV5-1 and J is TRBJ2-1; TRBD2 agrees at 11 bases. CDR3 length: 14 residues. J gave up 5 bases and V 6 bases, and 4 bases lay outside the gene matches. The germline CDR1 and CDR2 sequences are SGHRS and YFSETQ. For the CDR3, the DNA is TGCGCCAGCACGCCTAGCGGGGGGCACAATGAGCAGTTCTTC. Translating gives CASTPSGGHNEQFF.

V and J are TRBV6-1 and TRBJ2-7; a weak D match, TRBD1 (6 bases). The CDR3 has 15 residues. Germline CDR1 is MNHNS and CDR2 is SASEGT. Trimming stripped 1 base from V and 0 bases from J, with 10 bases between. CDR3 protein: CASSEGPGDSYEQYF. CDR3 coding DNA: TGTGCCAGCAGTGAAGGGCCAGGGGACTCCTACGAGCAGTACTTC.

V usage is TRBV5-4 and J usage is TRBJ2-2, with D possibly being TRBD1 (6 bases). V dropped 1 base and J dropped 4 bases, with 14 bases sitting between them. The length of the CDR3 is 16 residues. Germline CDR1 SGHNT, CDR2 YYREEE (reference sequence). In DNA form, the CDR3 reads TGTGCCAGCAGCTTGTCCAGGGGTGTAGGCACCGGGGAGCTGTTTTTT. This gives the protein CASSLSRGVGTGELFF.

V is TRBV13 and J is TRBJ2-5, with 7 bases that match TRBD1. Looked up from germline, CDR1 is PRHDT and CDR2 is FYEKMQ (reference sequence). Trimming took 5 bases from V and 7 from J; bases not matched to a gene: 10. The CDR3 sequence is 14 residues long. Here the CDR3 DNA reads TGTGCCAGCAGCGGGGCAGGGGGTGCCGGGACCCAGTACTTC. It encodes CASSGAGGAGTQYF.

The gene calls are TRBV11-2 and TRBJ1-3; D uncertain. The V end was cut by 5 bases, the J end by 7 bases, with 12 bases between. Germline V CDR1 and CDR2: SGHAT, FQNNGV. The CDR3 runs to 13 residues. The CDR3 here is CASSPAGLNTIYF. DNA of the CDR3: TGTGCCAGCAGCCCCGCGGGGTTGAACACCATATATTTT.

DNA for the CDR3: TGTGCTAGTGGCCTGGGACTAGCGACGAACACCGGGGAGCTGTTTTTT. Its protein is CASGLGLATNTGELFF. V and J are TRBV12-5 and TRBJ2-2; TRBD2 agrees at 10 bases. Germline CDR1 is LGHNT and CDR2 is FRNRAP. The CDR3 loop spans 16 amino acids. The V and J ends lost 6 bases and 0 bases, in that order; junction bases with no gene match: 4.

The CDR3: CAISVGQSYGYTF. DNA for the CDR3: TGTGCCATCAGTGTAGGACAGAGCTATGGCTACACCTTC. This chain connects TRBV10-3 to TRBJ1-2; D is possibly TRBD1 (6 bases). The ends were cut back, 4 bases at V and 4 bases at J, with 10 bases in the middle. This CDR3 has 13 amino acids. CDR1 is ENHRY, CDR2 SYGVKD, per germline.

This clone was seen only a few times. The gene calls are TRBV6-6 and TRBJ1-3, with no clear D. V lost 5 bases and J lost 0, with 5 bases in between. The CDR3 covers 13 residues. Germline loops: CDR1 MNHNY, CDR2 SVGAGI (reference sequence). DNA of the CDR3: TGTGCCAGCAGTCTTCCCTCTGGAAACACCATATATTTT. Its protein product is CASSLPSGNTIYF.

The V and J genes are TRBV5-1 and TRBJ2-7; 9 bases map to TRBD2. From germline, CDR1 is SGHRS and CDR2 YFSETQ. The CDR3 is made up of 18 amino acids. J was trimmed by 4 bases and V by 3 bases; bases with no gene match: 17. CDR3 in amino acids: CASSSGRPEASGTYEQYF. The CDR3 DNA reads TGCGCCAGCAGCTCAGGGCGCCCCGAGGCTAGCGGGACTTACGAGCAGTACTTC.

V is TRBV7-9 and J is TRBJ2-5; no clear D gene. CDR1 SEHNR and CDR2 FQNEAQ come from the germline V gene (reference sequence). The CDR3 has 15 residues. Trimming pared 0 bases from V and 2 bases from J, leaving 10 bases between. In DNA form, the CDR3 reads TGTGCCAGCAGCTTAGCATCGGCGGTTCAAGAGACCCAGTACTTC. Residues: CASSLASAVQETQYF.

This chain uses TRBV20-1 with TRBJ2-7; D is ambiguous. Per germline, CDR1 DFQATT and CDR2 SNEGSKA (reference sequence). The CDR3 sequence is 11 residues long. Trimming left V 7 bases short and J 4 bases short, with 11 bases between. CDR3 in DNA: TGCAGTGTCGAGTATTTGTACGAGCAGTACTTC. It encodes CSVEYLYEQYF.

The gene calls are TRBV11-2 and TRBJ1-1; 7 nucleotides align to TRBD1. The junction had 1 base not matched to a gene; V was cut back by 2 bases and J by 7 bases. This CDR3 comprises 12 residues. From germline, CDR1 is SGHAT and CDR2 FQNNGV. CDR3 loop: CASSLRGLEAFF. Here the CDR3 DNA reads TGTGCCAGCAGCTTAAGGGGGCTTGAAGCTTTCTTT.